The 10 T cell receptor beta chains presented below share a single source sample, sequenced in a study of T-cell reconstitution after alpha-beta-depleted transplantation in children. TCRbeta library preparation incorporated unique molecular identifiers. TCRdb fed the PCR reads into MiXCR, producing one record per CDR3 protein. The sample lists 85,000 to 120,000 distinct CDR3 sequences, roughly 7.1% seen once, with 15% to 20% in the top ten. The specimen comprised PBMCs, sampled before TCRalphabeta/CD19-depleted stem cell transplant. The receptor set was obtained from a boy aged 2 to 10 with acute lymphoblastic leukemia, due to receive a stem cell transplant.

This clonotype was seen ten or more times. This chain's CDR3 is CATRGPPLDEQYF. The DNA of the CDR3 is TGTGCCACCAGGGGACCGCCCCTCGACGAGCAGTACTTC. The chain has TRBV7-9 and TRBJ2-7; perhaps TRBD1 as D (6 bases). Germline CDR1 reads SEHNR; CDR2 reads FQNEAQ (reference sequence). The CDR3 is made up of 13 amino acids. V lost 10 bases, J lost 5 bases, and 18 bases lay in between.

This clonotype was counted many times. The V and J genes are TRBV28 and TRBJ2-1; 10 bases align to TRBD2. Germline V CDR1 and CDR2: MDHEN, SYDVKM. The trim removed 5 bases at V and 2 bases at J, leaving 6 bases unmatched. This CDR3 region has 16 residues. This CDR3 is CASSPLAGRPYNEQFF. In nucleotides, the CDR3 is TGTGCCAGCAGTCCACTAGCGGGGAGGCCCTACAATGAGCAGTTCTTC.

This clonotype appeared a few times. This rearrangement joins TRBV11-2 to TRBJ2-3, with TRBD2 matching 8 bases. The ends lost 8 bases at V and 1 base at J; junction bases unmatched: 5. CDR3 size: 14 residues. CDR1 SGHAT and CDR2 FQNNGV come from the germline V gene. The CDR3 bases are TGTGCCAGCCAAGACGGGGGGGGCACAGATACGCAGTATTTT. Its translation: CASQDGGGTDTQYF.

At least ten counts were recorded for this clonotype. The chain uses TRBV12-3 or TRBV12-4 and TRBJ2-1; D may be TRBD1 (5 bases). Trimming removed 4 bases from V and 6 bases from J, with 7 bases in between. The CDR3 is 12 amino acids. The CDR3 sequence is CASSWGGNEQFF. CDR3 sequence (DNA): TGTGCCAGCAGTTGGGGCGGCAATGAGCAGTTCTTC.

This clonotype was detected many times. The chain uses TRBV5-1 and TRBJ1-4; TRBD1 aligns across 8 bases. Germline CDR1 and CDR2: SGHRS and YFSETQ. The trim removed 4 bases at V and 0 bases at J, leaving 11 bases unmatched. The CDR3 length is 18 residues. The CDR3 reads CASSPGQGRSSTNEKLFF. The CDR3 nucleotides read TGCGCCAGCAGCCCTGGACAGGGACGGAGTTCAACTAATGAAAAACTGTTTTTT.

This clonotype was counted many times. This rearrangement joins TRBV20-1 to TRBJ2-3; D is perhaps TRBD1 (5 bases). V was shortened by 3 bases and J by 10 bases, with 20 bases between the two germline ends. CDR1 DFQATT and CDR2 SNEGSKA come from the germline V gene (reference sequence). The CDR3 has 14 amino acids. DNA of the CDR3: TGCAGTGCTAGTCGTGGGCCCAGTTTACAGGCGCAGTATTTT. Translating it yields CSASRGPSLQAQYF.

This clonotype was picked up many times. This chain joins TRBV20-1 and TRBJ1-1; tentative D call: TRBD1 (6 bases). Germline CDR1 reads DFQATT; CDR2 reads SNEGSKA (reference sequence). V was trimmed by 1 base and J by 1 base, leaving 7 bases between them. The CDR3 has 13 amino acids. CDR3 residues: CSARGGANTEAFF. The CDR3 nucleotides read TGCAGTGCTAGAGGGGGGGCGAACACTGAAGCTTTCTTT.

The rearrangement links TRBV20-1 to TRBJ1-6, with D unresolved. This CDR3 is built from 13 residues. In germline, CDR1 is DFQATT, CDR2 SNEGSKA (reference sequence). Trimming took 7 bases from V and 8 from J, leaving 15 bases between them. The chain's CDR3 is CSVRTGTDSPLHF. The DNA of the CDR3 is TGCAGTGTCAGGACGGGTACCGATTCACCCCTCCACTTT.

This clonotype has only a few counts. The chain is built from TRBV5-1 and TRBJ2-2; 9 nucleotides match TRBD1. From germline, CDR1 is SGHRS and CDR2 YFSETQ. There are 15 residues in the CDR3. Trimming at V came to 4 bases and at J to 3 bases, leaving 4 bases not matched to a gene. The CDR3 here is CASSTQGAHTGELFF. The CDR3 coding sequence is TGCGCCAGCAGCACACAGGGGGCACACACCGGGGAGCTGTTTTTT. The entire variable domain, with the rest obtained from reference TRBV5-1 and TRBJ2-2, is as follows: KAGVTQTPRYLIKTRGQQVTLSCSPISGHRSVSWYQQTPGQGLQFLFEYFSETQRNKGNFPGRFSGRQFSNSRSEMNVSTLELGDSALYLCASSTQGAHTGELFFGEGSRLTVL.

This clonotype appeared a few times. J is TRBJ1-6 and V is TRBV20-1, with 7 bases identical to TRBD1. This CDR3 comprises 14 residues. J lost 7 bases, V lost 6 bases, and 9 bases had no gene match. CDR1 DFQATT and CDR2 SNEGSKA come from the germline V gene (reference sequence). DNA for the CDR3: TGCAGTGCCAGGGGAGGGACAGAGAATTCACCCCTCCACTTT. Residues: CSARGGTENSPLHF.